The rows below give T cell receptor beta chains drawn from one sample of a study of blood T cells in healthy people across ages. TCRdb reprocessed the 5' RACE reads with MiXCR, giving one entry per CDR3 protein. The sample lists 1.5 million to 2 million distinct CDR3 sequences; 28% were seen once. The sample consisted of blood. These receptors were obtained from a woman aged 30 to 39 in good health. Both conserved end residues are trimmed from each CDR3.

V gene,J gene,CDR3 protein
TRBV11-2,TRBJ2-3,ASSWLASGDVTDTQY
TRBV9,TRBJ2-5,ASSVATGLQETQY
TRBV20-1,TRBJ1-5,SASPSGAGNQPQH
TRBV6-5,TRBJ1-1,ASSFSGRANTEAF
TRBV4-2,TRBJ2-7,ASSQDQAGGIYEQY
TRBV29-1,TRBJ2-5,SVEVWAPAGETQY
TRBV23-1,TRBJ1-1,ASSQPFIRESEAF
TRBV15,TRBJ2-5,ATSRELAGGEYQETQY
TRBV30,TRBJ1-1,AWSDPRDRGDLKAF
TRBV7-2,TRBJ2-7,ASSLGLTLYEQY
TRBV4-1,TRBJ2-5,ASSQPGLGIETQY
TRBV20-1,TRBJ1-2,SARRGTGMGHT
TRBV9,TRBJ2-3,ASSPSGRAGDTQY
TRBV15,TRBJ2-3,ATSRDDGGDPDTQY
TRBV7-2,TRBJ1-4,ASSPRTRDEKLF
TRBV20-1,TRBJ2-4,SVSGGPNEQY
TRBV6-5,TRBJ1-2,ASSYFGGRGYT
TRBV6-1,TRBJ1-2,ASSEEAVLNYGYT
TRBV4-3,TRBJ2-2,ASSQDGLASGELF
TRBV19,TRBJ2-7,ASSWGQTYEQY
TRBV20-1,TRBJ1-2,SVGQPNYGYT
TRBV20-1,TRBJ2-5,SARDHRRSYNEQY
TRBV7-2,TRBJ2-3,ASSYFPDTQY
TRBV6-2/TRBV6-3,TRBJ2-7,ASNRGSHPYEQY
TRBV20-1,TRBJ2-1,GASSRGGAGSYNEQF
TRBV5-1,TRBJ2-7,ANRQGDSYEQY
TRBV7-9,TRBJ1-5,ASSPETADPNQPQH
TRBV7-9,TRBJ2-3,ATDKTDTQY
TRBV25-1,TRBJ2-7,ASRGRSGACTQY
TRBV5-1,TRBJ2-3,ASSFTGRSTDTQY
TRBV4-3,TRBJ2-1,ASSQGLAGGSNEQF
TRBV28,TRBJ1-1,ASSASGTGDTEAF
TRBV7-8,TRBJ1-2,ASSHLNLYGYT
TRBV7-9,TRBJ2-2,ATMGGELF
TRBV6-5,TRBJ2-7,ASSYRGRGTYEQY
TRBV9,TRBJ2-7,ASSVEAGSVNEQY
TRBV14,TRBJ2-1,ASSRGLDSSYNEQF
TRBV7-9,TRBJ1-6,AGSKGQGERLLH
TRBV7-8,TRBJ1-2,ASWGFGGGVDYGYT
TRBV10-3,TRBJ2-1,AISGAVGKLKDEQF
TRBV7-2,TRBJ2-7,ASSPSGSREQY
TRBV11-2,TRBJ2-7,ASSLSNKATYEQY
TRBV6-6,TRBJ1-1,ASSYSRDRVGTEAF
TRBV7-7,TRBJ2-5,ASTPSGEETQY
TRBV3-1,TRBJ2-1,ASSQDGITPYPGLEQF
TRBV2,TRBJ2-3,ASSDDGGVSGTQY
TRBV4-1,TRBJ2-3,ASNQSTGYAADTQY
TRBV7-9,TRBJ2-7,ASSFRREGRGGNEQY
TRBV20-1,TRBJ1-5,SASIRTGNQPQH
TRBV29-1,TRBJ2-6,SVDAGYLSGANVLT
TRBV29-1,TRBJ2-7,SVEEANRSEQY
TRBV20-1,TRBJ1-3,SAGQGPLISSGNTIY
TRBV10-3,TRBJ2-7,AISKPINNEQY
TRBV2,TRBJ2-1,ASSDGPPYNEQF